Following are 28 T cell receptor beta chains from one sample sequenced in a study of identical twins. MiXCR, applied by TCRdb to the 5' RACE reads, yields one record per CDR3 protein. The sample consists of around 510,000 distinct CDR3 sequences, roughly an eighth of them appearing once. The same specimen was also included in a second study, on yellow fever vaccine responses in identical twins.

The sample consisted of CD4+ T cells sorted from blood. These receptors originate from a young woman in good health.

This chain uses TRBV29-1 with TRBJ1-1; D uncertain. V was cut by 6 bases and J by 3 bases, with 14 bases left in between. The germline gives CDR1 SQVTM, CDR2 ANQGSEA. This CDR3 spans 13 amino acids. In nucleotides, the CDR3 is TGCAGCGTAGTTTACAGATACTACACTGAAGCTTTCTTT. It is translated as CSVVYRYYTEAFF.

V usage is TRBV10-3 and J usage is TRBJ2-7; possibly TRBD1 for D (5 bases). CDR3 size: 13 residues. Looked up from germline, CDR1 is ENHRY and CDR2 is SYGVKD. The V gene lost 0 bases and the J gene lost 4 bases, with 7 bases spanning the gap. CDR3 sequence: CAISESPGYEQYF. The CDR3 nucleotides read TGTGCCATCAGTGAGTCCCCAGGGTACGAGCAGTACTTC.

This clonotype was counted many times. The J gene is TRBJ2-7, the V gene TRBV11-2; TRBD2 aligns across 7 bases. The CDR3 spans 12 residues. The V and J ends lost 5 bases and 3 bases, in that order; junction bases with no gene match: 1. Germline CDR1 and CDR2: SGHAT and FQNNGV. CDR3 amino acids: CASSRDYYEQYF. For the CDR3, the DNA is TGTGCCAGCAGCCGGGACTACTACGAGCAGTACTTC.

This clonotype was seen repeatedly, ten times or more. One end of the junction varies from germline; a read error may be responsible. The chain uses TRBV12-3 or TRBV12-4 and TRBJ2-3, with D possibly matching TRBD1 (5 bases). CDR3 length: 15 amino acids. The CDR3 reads CASRLGQIFTDTQYF. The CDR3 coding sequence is TGTGCCAGCAGATTAGGACAAATATTCACAGATACGCAGTATTTT.

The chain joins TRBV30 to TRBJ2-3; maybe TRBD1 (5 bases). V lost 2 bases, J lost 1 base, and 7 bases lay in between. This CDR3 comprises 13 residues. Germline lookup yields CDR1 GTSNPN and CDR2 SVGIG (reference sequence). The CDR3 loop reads CAWSLQGTDTQYF. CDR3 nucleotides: TGTGCCTGGAGTCTACAGGGCACAGATACGCAGTATTTT.

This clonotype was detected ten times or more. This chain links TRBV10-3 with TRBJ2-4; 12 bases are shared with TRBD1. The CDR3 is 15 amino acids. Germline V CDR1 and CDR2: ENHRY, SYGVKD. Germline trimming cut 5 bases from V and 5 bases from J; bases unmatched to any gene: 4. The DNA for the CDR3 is TGTGCCATCAGTAAGGGACAGGGGGCTGAAAACATTCAGTACTTC. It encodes CAISKGQGAENIQYF.

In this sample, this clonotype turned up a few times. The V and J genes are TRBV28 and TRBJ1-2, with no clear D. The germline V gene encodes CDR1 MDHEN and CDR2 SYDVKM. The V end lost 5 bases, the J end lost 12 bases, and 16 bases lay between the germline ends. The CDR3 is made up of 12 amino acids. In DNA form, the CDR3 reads TGTGCCAGCAGTGCCGTGACCCTCGGAAACACCTTC. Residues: CASSAVTLGNTF.

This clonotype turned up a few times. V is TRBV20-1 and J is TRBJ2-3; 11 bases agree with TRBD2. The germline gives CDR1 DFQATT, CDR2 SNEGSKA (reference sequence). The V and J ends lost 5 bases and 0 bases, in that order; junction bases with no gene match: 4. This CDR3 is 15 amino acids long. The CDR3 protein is CSAPLAGGSTDTQYF. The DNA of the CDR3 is TGCAGTGCTCCTCTAGCGGGAGGTAGCACAGATACGCAGTATTTT.

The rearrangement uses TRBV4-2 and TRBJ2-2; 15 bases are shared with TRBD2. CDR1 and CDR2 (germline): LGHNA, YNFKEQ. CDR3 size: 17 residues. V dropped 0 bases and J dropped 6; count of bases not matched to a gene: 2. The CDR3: CASSQEGTSGGSGELFF. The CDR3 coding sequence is TGTGCCAGCAGCCAAGAAGGGACTAGCGGGGGGTCCGGGGAGCTGTTTTTT.

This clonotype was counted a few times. The CDR3 nucleotides are TGTGCCAGCAGTGAAGCGAGCAGATTCCTCCACTTT. This encodes CASSEASRFLHF. The chain has TRBV2 and TRBJ1-6; D gene unclear. Germline V gene data show CDR1 as SNHLY and CDR2 as FYNNEI. V was pared by 0 bases and J by 15 bases, with 9 bases between. This CDR3 contains 12 residues.

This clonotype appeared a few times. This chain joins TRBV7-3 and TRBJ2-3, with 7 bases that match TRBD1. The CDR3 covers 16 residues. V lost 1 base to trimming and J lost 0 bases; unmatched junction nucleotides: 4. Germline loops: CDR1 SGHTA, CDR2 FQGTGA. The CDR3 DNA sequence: TGTGCCAGCAGCTTAATAGGGGGCACTAGCACAGATACGCAGTATTTT. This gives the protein CASSLIGGTSTDTQYF.

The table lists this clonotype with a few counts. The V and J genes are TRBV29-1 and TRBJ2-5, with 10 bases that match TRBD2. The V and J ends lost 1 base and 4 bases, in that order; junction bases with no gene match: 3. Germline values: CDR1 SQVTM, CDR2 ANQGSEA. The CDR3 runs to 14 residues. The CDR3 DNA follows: TGCAGCGTTGAAGGCCTAGCGGGGGTAGAGACCCAGTACTTC. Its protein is CSVEGLAGVETQYF.

CDR3 DNA sequence: TGTGCCAGCAGACAGGGGCACTCTGGAAACACCATATATTTT. This gives the protein CASRQGHSGNTIYF. J is TRBJ1-3 and V is TRBV6-1; 7 bases match TRBD1. The CDR3 covers 14 residues. Germline CDR1 and CDR2: MNHNS and SASEGT. V shed 6 bases and J 0 bases; nucleotides not matched to a gene: 2.

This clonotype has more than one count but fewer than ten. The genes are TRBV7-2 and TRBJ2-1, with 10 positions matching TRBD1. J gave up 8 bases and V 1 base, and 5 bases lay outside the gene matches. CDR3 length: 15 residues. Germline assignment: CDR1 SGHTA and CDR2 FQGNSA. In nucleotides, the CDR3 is TGTGCCAGCAGCTTAGTAGGGACAGGGGTGGATGAGCAGTTCTTC. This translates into CASSLVGTGVDEQFF.

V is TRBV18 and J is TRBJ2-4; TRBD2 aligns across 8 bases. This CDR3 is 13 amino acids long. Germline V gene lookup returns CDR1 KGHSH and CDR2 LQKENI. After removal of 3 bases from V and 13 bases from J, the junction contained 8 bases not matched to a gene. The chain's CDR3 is CASSPPPGGAQYF. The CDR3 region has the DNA TGTGCCAGCTCACCGCCCCCCGGGGGGGCACAGTACTTC.

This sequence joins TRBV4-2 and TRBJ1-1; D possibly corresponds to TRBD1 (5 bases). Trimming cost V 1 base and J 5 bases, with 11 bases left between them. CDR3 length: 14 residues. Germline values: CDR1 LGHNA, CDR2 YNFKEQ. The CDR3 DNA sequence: TGTGCCAGCAGCCAAGGGTCCAGGGAAACTGAAGCTTTCTTT. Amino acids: CASSQGSRETEAFF.

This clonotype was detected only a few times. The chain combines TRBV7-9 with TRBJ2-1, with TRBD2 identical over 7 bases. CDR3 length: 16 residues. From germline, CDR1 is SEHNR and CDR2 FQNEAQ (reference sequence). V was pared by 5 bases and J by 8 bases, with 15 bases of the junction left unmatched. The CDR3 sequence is CASSPLSGLTGDEQFF. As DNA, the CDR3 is TGTGCCAGCAGCCCCCTCTCGGGACTAACTGGCGATGAGCAGTTCTTC.

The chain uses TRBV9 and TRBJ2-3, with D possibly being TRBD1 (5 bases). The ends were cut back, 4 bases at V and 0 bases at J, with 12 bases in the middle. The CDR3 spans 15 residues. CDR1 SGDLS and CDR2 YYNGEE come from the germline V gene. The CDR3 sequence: CASSPDSQSTDTQYF. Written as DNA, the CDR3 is TGTGCCAGCAGCCCAGACAGCCAGAGCACAGATACGCAGTATTTT. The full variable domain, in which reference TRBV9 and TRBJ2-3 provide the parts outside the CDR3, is DSGVTQTPKHLITATGQRVTLRCSPRSGDLSVYWYQQSLDQGLQFLIQYYNGEERAKGNILERFSAQQFPDLHSELNLSSLELGDSALYFCASSPDSQSTDTQYFGPGTRLTVL.

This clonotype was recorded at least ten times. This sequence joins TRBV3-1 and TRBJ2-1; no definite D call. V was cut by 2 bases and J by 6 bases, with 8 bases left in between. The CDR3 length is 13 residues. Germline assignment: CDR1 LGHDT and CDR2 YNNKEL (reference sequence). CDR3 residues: CASSQSPLNEQFF. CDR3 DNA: TGTGCCAGCAGCCAATCCCCTCTCAATGAGCAGTTCTTC.

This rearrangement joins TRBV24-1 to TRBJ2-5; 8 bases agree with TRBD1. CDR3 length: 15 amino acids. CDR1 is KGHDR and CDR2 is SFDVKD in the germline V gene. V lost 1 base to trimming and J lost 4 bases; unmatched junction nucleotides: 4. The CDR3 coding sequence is TGTGCCACCAGTGATTTTTCAGGGGGCGGAGAGACCCAGTACTTC. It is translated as CATSDFSGGGETQYF.

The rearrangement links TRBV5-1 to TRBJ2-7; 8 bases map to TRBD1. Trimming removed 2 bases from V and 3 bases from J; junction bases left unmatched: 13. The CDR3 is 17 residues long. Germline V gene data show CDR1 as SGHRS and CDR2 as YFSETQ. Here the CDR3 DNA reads TGCGCCAGCAGCTTCCAAACCAGGGGGCGTCGTCACTACGAGCAGTACTTC. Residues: CASSFQTRGRRHYEQYF.

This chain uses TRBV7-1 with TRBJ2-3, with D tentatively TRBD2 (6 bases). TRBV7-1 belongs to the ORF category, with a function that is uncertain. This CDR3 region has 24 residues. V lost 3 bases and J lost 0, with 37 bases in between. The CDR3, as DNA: TGTGCCAGCAGCTCCCCCCTGAGCGATTCTCCATTGGGGAGGAGTGACTTGAGCACAGATACGCAGTATTTT. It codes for CASSSPLSDSPLGRSDLSTDTQYF.

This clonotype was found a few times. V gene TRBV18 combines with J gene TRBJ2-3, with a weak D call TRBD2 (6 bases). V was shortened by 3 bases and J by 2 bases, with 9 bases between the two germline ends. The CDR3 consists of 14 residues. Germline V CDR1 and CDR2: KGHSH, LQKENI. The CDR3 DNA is TGTGCCAGCTCACCTGCGCGGGACACAGATACGCAGTATTTT. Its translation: CASSPARDTDTQYF. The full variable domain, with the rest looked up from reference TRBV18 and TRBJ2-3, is NAGVMQNPRHLVRRRGQEARLRCSPMKGHSHVYWYRQLPEEGLKFMVYLQKENIIDESGMPKERFSAEFPKEGPSILRIQQVVRGDSAAYFCASSPARDTDTQYFGPGTRLTVL.

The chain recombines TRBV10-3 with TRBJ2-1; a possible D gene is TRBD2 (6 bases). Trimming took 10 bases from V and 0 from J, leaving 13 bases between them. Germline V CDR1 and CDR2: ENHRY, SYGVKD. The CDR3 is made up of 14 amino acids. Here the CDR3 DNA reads TGTGCCACCCGGGGGACCAGCTCCTACAATGAGCAGTTCTTC. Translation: CATRGTSSYNEQFF.

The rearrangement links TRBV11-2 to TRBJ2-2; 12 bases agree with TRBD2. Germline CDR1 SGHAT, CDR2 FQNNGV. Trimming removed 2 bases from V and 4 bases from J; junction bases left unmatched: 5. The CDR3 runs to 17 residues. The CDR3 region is CASSLLAGGQSTGELFF. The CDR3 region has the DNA TGTGCCAGCAGCTTACTAGCGGGGGGGCAATCCACCGGGGAGCTGTTTTTT.

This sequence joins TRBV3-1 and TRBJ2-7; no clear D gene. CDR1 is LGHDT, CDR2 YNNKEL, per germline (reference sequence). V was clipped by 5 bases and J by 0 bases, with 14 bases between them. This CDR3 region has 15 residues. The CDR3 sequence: CASSNSRTSSYEQYF. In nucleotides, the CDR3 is TGTGCCAGCAGCAATAGCCGGACCAGCTCCTACGAGCAGTACTTC.

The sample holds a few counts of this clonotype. The CDR3 DNA sequence: TGCGCCAGCAGCCCCGCCAACAGGGGCTCCTACAATGAGCAGTTCTTC. Translation: CASSPANRGSYNEQFF. The chain combines TRBV5-1 with TRBJ2-1, with TRBD1 matching 7 bases. CDR1 is SGHRS and CDR2 is YFSETQ in the germline V gene. V dropped 4 bases and J dropped 0; count of bases not matched to a gene: 7. CDR3 size: 16 residues.

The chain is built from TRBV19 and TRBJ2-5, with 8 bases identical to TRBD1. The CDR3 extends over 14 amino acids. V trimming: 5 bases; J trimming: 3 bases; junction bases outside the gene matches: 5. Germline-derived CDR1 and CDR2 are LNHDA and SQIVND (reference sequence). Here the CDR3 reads CASSLRTGKETQYF. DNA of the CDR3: TGTGCCAGTAGTCTACGGACAGGGAAAGAGACCCAGTACTTC.